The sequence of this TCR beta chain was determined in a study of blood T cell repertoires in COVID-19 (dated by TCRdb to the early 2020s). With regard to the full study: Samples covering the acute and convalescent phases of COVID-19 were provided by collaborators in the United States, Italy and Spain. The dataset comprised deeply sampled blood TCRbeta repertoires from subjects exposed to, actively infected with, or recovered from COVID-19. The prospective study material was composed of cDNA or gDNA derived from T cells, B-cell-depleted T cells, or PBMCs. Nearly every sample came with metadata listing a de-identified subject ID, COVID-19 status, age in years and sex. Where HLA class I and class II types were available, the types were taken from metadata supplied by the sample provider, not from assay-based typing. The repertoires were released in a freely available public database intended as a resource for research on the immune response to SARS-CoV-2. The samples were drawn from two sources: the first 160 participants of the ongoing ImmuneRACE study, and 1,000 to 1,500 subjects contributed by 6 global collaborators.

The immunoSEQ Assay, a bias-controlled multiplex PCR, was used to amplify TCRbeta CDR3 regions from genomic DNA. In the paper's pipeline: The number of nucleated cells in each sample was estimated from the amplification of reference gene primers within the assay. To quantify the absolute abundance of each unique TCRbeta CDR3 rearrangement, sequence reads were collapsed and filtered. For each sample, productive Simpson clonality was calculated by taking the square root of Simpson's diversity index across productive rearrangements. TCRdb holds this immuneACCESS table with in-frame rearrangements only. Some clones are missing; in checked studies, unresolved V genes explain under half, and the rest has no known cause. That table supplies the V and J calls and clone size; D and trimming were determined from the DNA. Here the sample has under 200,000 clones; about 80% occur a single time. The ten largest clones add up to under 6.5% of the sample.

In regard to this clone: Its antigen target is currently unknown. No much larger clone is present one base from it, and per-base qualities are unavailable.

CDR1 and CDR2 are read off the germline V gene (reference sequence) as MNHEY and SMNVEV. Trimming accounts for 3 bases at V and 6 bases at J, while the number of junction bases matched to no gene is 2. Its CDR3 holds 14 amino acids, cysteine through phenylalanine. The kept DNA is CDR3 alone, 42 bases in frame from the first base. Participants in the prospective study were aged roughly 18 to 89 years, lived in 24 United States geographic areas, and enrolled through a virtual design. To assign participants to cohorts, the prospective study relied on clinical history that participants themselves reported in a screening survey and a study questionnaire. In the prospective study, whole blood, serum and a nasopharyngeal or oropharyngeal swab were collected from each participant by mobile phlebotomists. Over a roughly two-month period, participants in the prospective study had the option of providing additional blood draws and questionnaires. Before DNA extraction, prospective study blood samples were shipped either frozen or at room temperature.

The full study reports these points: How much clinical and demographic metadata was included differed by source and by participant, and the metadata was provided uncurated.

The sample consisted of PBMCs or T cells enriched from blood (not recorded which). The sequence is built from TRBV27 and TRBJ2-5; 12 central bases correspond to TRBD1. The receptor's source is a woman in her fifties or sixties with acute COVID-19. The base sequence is TGTGCCAGCAGTTTGGGACAGGGGGCGAAGACCCAGTACTTC. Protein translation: CASSLGQGAKTQYF.